This TCR beta chain was sequenced during a study of shared clonotypes between healthy human individuals. Study at large: Aged between 18 and 49, the donors were a couple of women and three men. General observations from the study: The represented genetic and exposure-history diversity was limited by the small number of donors. Exclusively blood specimens were collected; tissue repertoires likely differ.

Clones were sequenced by immunoSEQ multiplex PCR, and TCRdb holds only the in-frame ones, with some missing. The sample consists of hundreds of thousands of clones, roughly 96% of them appearing once. On this clone: The antigen is unknown.

Naive CD8 cells lacked CD45RO and underwent positive selection for CCR7, leaving out terminally differentiated effector memory CD45RA+ cells. Trimming took 5 bases from V and 4 from J; bases not matched to a gene: 6. CDR3 size: 14 residues. CDR1 and CDR2 from the germline V gene are LNHDA and SQIVND (reference sequence). This rearrangement joins TRBV19 to TRBJ1-2; the match to TRBD1 covers 8 bases. Sequenced: naive CD8+ T cells sorted from blood. The sequence was collected from a young woman in good health. CDR3: CASSPADRVYGYTF. The CDR3 DNA reads as TGTGCCAGTAGTCCGGCGGACAGGGTCTATGGCTACACCTTC.